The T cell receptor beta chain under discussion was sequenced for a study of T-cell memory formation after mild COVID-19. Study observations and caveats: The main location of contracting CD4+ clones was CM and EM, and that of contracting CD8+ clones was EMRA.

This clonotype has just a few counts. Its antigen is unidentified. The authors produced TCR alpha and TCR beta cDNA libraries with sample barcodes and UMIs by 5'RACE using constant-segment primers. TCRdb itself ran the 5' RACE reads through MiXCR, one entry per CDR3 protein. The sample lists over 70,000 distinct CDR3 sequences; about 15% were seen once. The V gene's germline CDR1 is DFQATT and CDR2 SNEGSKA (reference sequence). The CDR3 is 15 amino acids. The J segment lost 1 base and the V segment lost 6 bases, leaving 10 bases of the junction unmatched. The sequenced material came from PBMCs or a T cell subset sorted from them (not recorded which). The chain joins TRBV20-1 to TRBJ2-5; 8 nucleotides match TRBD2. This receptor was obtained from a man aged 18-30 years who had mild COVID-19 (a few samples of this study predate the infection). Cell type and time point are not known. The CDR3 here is CSARDGGGTQETQYF. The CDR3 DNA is TGCAGTGCCCGTGATGGCGGGGGGACCCAAGAGACCCAGTACTTC.